Sequencing of this T cell receptor beta chain was carried out in a study of T-cell reconstitution after alpha-beta-depleted transplantation in children (dated by TCRdb to about 2016). In terms of the full investigation: T-cell immune reconstitution after TCRalphabeta/CD19-depleted allogeneic hematopoietic cell transplantation in children was quantitatively tracked in the study by means of TCR repertoire profiling. The full study reports these points: The frequencies of hyperexpanded clones fell over the following months, and after one year, T-cell counts and TCRbeta diversity were mostly attributed to newly produced T cells. In some patients, the high TCRbeta diversity seen at day 60 was put down to recipient T cells and intrathymic progenitors that had survived conditioning. The apparently early recovery of alphabetaT-cell counts about two months after transplant reportedly depended on only several hundred rapidly expanded clones that came from non-depleted graft cells.

Library prep was done by PCR. Instrument used: Illumina HiSeq 2500. TCR libraries were prepared with molecular barcoding, using unique molecular identifiers to normalize TCRbeta repertoire quantification. TCRdb took the public reads, trimmed them with fastp at Q25, ran MiXCR for clone calling and kept in-frame beta chains. Rows with one shared CDR3 protein collapse into an entry with the most common genes and DNA. The sample table records about 590,000 distinct CDR3 sequences; 10% to 15% of these occur just once. The ten largest clones represent about 2.2% of the sample. The treatment or condition label here, explained by the study, means: allogeneic hematopoietic cell transplantation with graft depleted of TCRalphabeta T cells and CD19 B cells. The transplant recipients were children given TCRalphabeta/CD19-depleted allogeneic hematopoietic cell grafts. The table lists this clonotype with a few counts. The specificity of this receptor is unknown. Base qualities are not recorded, but no much larger clone differs from it by a single base.

This receptor was identified in a male patient between 5 and 17 years old who had a stem cell transplant for acute myeloid leukemia, so the T cells may come from the graft donor. Specimen: PBMCs, mostly from graft donor cells, collected 360 days after TCRalphabeta/CD19-depleted stem cell transplant.

The CDR3 protein sequence reads: CSGGQAGNTIYF. The bases are TGCAGCGGCGGACAAGCTGGAAACACCATATATTTT. The chain is assembled from TRBV29-1 and TRBJ1-3, and TRBD1 may be the D gene, going by 5 matching bases. CDR1 and CDR2 were assigned from the germline V gene as SQVTM and ANQGSEA. The CDR3 sequence holds 12 residues, the cysteine and phenylalanine included. Solely the CDR3 DNA is kept, with 36 bases framed from the first base. Relative to germline, V is 7 bases shorter and J is 2 bases shorter, with 9 bases between their ends.